These T cell receptor beta chains were read from a single sample in a study of Ad26.COV2.S vaccination and SARS-CoV-2 variants. Here immunoSEQ multiplex PCR was the method, and the copy in TCRdb shows in-frame clones only, minus some. The table records fewer than 300,000 clones, over 75% of them present only once. Specimen: peripheral blood, collected in a trial of Ad26.COV2.S vaccine versus placebo. These TCRs come from a person aged 18-60 years who received the Ad26.COV2.S COVID-19 vaccine or a placebo. CDR3s include the opening cysteine and the closing phenylalanine or tryptophan. Fields, in order: D gene, J gene, V gene, clone size, CDR3 protein, CDR3 DNA. D genes are given only for firm matches. Rows may omit the clone size; those that give it use once, few, many or a size class.

>NA|TRBJ1-6|TRBV7-2|NA
CASSLTTGVDSPLHF
TGTGCCAGCAGCTTGACGACAGGAGTAGATTCACCCCTCCACTTT
>TRBD1|TRBJ2-5|TRBV3-1/TRBV3-2|NA
CASSRGPGTGEETQYF
TGTGCCAGCAGCCGCGGGCCCGGGACAGGAGAAGAGACCCAGTACTTC
>NA|TRBJ1-2|TRBV7-5|NA
CVRARDRNLYGYTF
TGTGTCAGAGCCCGGGACAGAAACCTCTATGGCTACACCTTC
>NA|TRBJ1-1|TRBV5-1|NA
CASSLGPGGDTEAFF
TGCGCCAGCAGCTTGGGCCCGGGCGGGGACACTGAAGCTTTCTTT
>NA|TRBJ1-3|TRBV2|NA
CASSGSGNTIYF
TGTGCCAGCAGTGGCTCTGGAAACACCATATATTTT
>NA|TRBJ1-2|TRBV2|NA
CASKSLKGRYGYTF
TGTGCCAGCAAAAGTCTGAAGGGTCGCTATGGCTACACCTTC
>NA|TRBJ2-7|TRBV4-2|few
CASSQDWPGVSYEQYF
TGTGCCAGCAGCCAAGATTGGCCAGGGGTATCCTACGAGCAGTACTTC
>NA|TRBJ1-1|TRBV4-1|NA
CASSQRDGKNTEAFF
TGCGCCAGCAGCCAAAGGGACGGGAAGAACACTGAAGCTTTCTTT
>TRBD1|TRBJ2-7|TRBV7-2|NA
CASSLAGQGTKEQYF
TGTGCCAGCAGCTTAGCTGGACAGGGGACTAAGGAGCAGTACTTC
>TRBD1|TRBJ2-7|TRBV5-6|NA
CASSLEMDRPQYF
TGTGCCAGCAGCTTGGAGATGGACAGGCCACAGTACTTC
>TRBD2|TRBJ2-2|TRBV9|NA
CASSEGLAGAMNTGELFF
TGTGCCAGCAGCGAGGGACTAGCGGGGGCCATGAACACCGGGGAGCTGTTTTTT
>NA|TRBJ2-7|TRBV7-9|NA
CASSPGGTVTGRYEQYF
TGTGCCAGCAGCCCGGGAGGAACTGTGACAGGGCGCTACGAGCAGTACTTC
>NA|TRBJ2-7|TRBV6-5|NA
CASSSLRSPGQYF
TGTGCCAGCAGTTCTCTTCGGTCCCCCGGACAGTACTTC
>NA|TRBJ2-5|TRBV7-9|NA
CASSFSAGETQYF
TGTGCCAGCAGCTTTAGTGCGGGAGAGACCCAGTACTTC
>TRBD1|TRBJ1-1|TRBV2|NA
CASRGQPNTEAFF
TGTGCCAGCAGGGGACAGCCGAACACTGAAGCTTTCTTT
>NA|TRBJ1-4|TRBV5-6|NA
CASSFATAGNEKLFF
TGTGCCAGCAGCTTCGCGACAGCCGGTAATGAAAAACTGTTTTTT
>TRBD2|TRBJ2-1|TRBV4-2|NA
CASSQPPISGTSPGEQFF
TGTGCCAGCAGCCAGCCTCCTATTTCCGGGACTAGCCCCGGTGAGCAGTTCTTC
>NA|TRBJ2-6|TRBV16|few
CASSQFSSSGSGANVLTF
TGTGCCAGCAGCCAATTCAGTAGCTCGGGCTCTGGGGCCAACGTCCTGACTTTC
>NA|TRBJ2-1|TRBV14|NA
CASSPEVLGGGEQFF
TGTGCCAGCAGCCCAGAAGTGTTGGGGGGAGGTGAGCAGTTCTTC
>NA|TRBJ1-2|TRBV6-4|once
CASSDSTENYGYTF
TGTGCCAGCAGTGACTCGACAGAAAACTATGGCTACACCTTC
>NA|TRBJ2-1|TRBV3-1/TRBV3-2|NA
CASSQGDTGKFF
TGTGCCAGCAGCCAGGGGGACACCGGGAAGTTCTTC
>TRBD2|TRBJ2-7|TRBV23-1|NA
CASSRYRGGVYEQYF
TGCGCCAGCAGCCGCTATCGGGGAGGGGTCTACGAGCAGTACTTC
>TRBD1|TRBJ2-3|TRBV30|NA
CAWDRGSDTQYF
TGTGCCTGGGACAGGGGGTCAGATACGCAGTATTTT
>TRBD1|TRBJ2-2|TRBV29-1|few
CSVAGTGGSFSRTGELFF
TGCAGCGTGGCCGGGACAGGGGGGTCCTTCTCGAGGACCGGGGAGCTGTTTTTT
>NA|TRBJ1-1|TRBV14|NA
CASSSSLNTEAFF
TGTGCCAGCAGCTCGAGTCTGAACACTGAAGCTTTCTTT
>NA|TRBJ2-1|TRBV5-1|NA
CASSLVRVDEQFF
TGCGCCAGCAGCTTGGTCAGGGTCGATGAGCAGTTCTTC
>NA|TRBJ2-3|TRBV2|few
CASSESSPTDTQYF
TGTGCCAGCAGTGAATCCTCCCCCACAGATACGCAGTATTTT
>NA|TRBJ1-1|TRBV2|NA
CASGLLGTEAFF
TGTGCCAGCGGTTTACTTGGCACTGAAGCTTTCTTT
>TRBD2|TRBJ2-1|TRBV7-2|NA
CASSGSGRGTYNEQFF
TGTGCCAGCAGCGGAAGCGGGAGAGGTACCTACAATGAGCAGTTCTTC
>NA|TRBJ1-1|TRBV12-3/TRBV12-4|NA
CASSSATEAFF
TGTGCCAGCAGTTCTGCCACTGAAGCTTTCTTT
>TRBD2|TRBJ2-4|TRBV4-2|NA
CASSRTSGGADIQYF
TGTGCCAGCAGCCGGACTAGCGGGGGGGCAGACATTCAGTACTTC
>TRBD2|TRBJ2-7|TRBV27|NA
CASSPSGTSTYEQYF
TGTGCCAGCAGTCCCTCCGGGACTAGCACCTACGAGCAGTACTTC
>NA|TRBJ2-7|TRBV11-2|NA
CASSWDRDFSYEQYF
TGTGCCAGCAGCTGGGACCGGGACTTCTCCTACGAGCAGTACTTC